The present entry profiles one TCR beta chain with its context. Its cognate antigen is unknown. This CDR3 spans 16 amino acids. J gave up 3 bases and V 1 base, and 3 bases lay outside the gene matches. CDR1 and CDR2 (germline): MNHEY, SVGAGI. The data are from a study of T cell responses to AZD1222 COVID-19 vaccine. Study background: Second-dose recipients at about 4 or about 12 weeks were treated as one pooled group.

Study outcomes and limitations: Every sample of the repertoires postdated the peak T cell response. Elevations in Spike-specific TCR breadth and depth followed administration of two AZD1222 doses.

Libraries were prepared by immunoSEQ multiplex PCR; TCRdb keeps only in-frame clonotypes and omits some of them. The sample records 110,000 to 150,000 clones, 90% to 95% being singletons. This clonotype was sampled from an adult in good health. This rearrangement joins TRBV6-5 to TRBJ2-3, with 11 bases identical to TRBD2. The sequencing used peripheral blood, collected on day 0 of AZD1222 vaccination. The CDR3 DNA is TGTGCCAGCAGTTACTTCGGGACTAGCGGTACAGATACGCAGTATTTT. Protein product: CASSYFGTSGTDTQYF.